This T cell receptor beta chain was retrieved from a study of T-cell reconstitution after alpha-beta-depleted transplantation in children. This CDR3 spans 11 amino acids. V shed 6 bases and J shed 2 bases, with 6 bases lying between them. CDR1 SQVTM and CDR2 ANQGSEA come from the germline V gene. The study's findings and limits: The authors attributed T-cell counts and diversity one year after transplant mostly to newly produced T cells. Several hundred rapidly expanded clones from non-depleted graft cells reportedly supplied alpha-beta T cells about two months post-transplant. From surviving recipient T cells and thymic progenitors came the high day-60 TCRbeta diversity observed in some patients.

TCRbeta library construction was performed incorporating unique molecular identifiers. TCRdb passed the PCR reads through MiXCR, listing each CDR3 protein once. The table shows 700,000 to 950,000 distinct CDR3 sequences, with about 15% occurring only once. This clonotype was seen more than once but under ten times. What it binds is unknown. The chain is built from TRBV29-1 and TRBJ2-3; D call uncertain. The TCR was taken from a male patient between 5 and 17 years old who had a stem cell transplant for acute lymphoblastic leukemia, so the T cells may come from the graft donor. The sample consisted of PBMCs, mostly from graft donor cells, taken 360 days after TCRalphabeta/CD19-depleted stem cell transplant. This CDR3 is CSVLNTDTQYF. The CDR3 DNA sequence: TGCAGCGTACTTAACACAGATACGCAGTATTTT.